A selection of T cell receptor beta chains follows, all from one sample in a study of blood T cell repertoires in COVID-19. The protocol was immunoSEQ multiplex PCR, while the TCRdb copy is restricted to in-frame clones and leaves out a portion. The sample lists under 95,000 clones, more than 65% occurring once. Sequencing was carried out using peripheral blood. The receptors stem from a man aged 45 to 65 with acute or convalescent COVID-19. CDR3s include the opening cysteine and the closing phenylalanine or tryptophan. A D gene is named only where the DNA matches it firmly. Rows may omit the clone size; those that give it use once, few, many or a size class.

>TRBJ1-4|.|.|TRBV6-1
TGTGCCAGCAGTGGACAATTTGGACAGACAACTAATGAAAAACTGTTTTTT
CASSGQFGQTTNEKLFF
>TRBJ1-1|.|.|TRBV2
TGTGCCAATCCGACAGGATTGAACACTGAAGCTTTCTTT
CANPTGLNTEAFF
>TRBJ1-4|once|TRBD1|TRBV4-1
TGCGCCAGCAGCATAGCTGGGACAGGGGGCACTGAAAAACTGTTTTTT
CASSIAGTGGTEKLFF
>TRBJ2-1|.|.|TRBV28
TGTGCCAGCCGGATGGGGGGACCCTACAATGAGCAGTTCTTC
CASRMGGPYNEQFF
>TRBJ2-7|.|TRBD1|TRBV19
TGTGCCAGTAGTCGCCCGGGACAGGGGTCCTACGAGCAGTACTTC
CASSRPGQGSYEQYF
>TRBJ1-1|once|TRBD1|TRBV7-2
TGTGCCAGCAGTATACAGGGGGCGGGCACTGAAGCTTTCTTT
CASSIQGAGTEAFF
>TRBJ2-7|.|TRBD1|TRBV20-1
TGCAGTGCTAGTTTGGGACAGGACTACGAGCAGTACTTC
CSASLGQDYEQYF
>TRBJ2-7|.|.|TRBV28
TGTGCCAGCAGGGTAGGGGTTGGCGAGCAGTACTTC
CASRVGVGEQYF
>TRBJ2-1|.|TRBD2|TRBV5-4
TGTGCCAGCAGCCGATTAATTGGGGTAGCGGGAGGTGTCAATGAGCAGTTCTTC
CASSRLIGVAGGVNEQFF
>TRBJ2-7|.|TRBD2|TRBV9
TGTGCCAGCAGCGCCGGGAGGGAGCAGTACTTC
CASSAGREQYF
>TRBJ1-2|.|.|TRBV2
TGTGCCAGACCCCTGCAGGGAGGAGATGGCTACACCTTC
CARPLQGGDGYTF
>TRBJ1-2|.|.|TRBV5-4
TGTGCCAGCAGCTTCCAGACAATTAACTATGGCTACACCTTC
CASSFQTINYGYTF
>TRBJ2-3|.|TRBD1|TRBV7-9
TGTGCCATCCTCCGGGACAGGGGTGGAGGGCCATTTTCGCAGTATTTT
CAILRDRGGGPFSQYF
>TRBJ2-7|.|TRBD1|TRBV7-2
TGTGCCAGCAGCCCACAGGGGGGAGGCTACGAGCAGTACTTC
CASSPQGGGYEQYF